This TCR beta chain is drawn from a study of control samples from healthy donors and cancer patients (dated by TCRdb to the early 2020s). The receptor library was made with the immunoSEQ multiplex PCR assay. This is the immuneACCESS table as TCRdb keeps it, with only in-frame sequences that have V and J called. A part of the clones is gone; compared with another copy, unresolved V genes explain less than half, and the rest is unexplained. A total of some 120,000 clones appear in this sample, 89% of them only once. The biggest ten clones account for 30% to 50% of the sample. Note on this clone: It has no known antigen specificity. No per-base quality is available; no much larger clone lies one base away.

The germline V gene encodes CDR1 SGHRS and CDR2 YFSETQ. V is clipped by 3 bases and J by 0 bases, and the sequence between their germline boundaries is 16 bases long. Including the terminal cysteine and phenylalanine, the CDR3 comprises 16 residues. The sequence is cut down to CDR3 DNA, 48 bases in frame from base 1. The sequenced sample was blood. This clonotype was obtained from a man aged 50 to 60 in good health. The chain couples TRBV5-1 to TRBJ2-7, with a weak D call of TRBD2 (7 bases match). This receptor carries the CDR3 CASSSLGGANSYEQYF. The DNA is TGCGCCAGCAGCTCCTTGGGGGGGGCCAACTCCTACGAGCAGTACTTC.